This T cell receptor beta chain was sequenced during a study of tumor-infiltrating lymphocytes in localized non-small cell lung cancer (dated by TCRdb to 2020 to 2022). Looking at the study overall: The cohort included patients whose samples were collected after neoadjuvant chemotherapy, as well as both smokers and never-smokers and several histologies. From each patient came resected tumor tissue plus uninvolved lung tissue from that same patient, and the uninvolved lung tissue was described as non-adjacent to the tumor. TCR sequencing was one of several integrated assays, alongside flow cytometry, multiplex immunofluorescence, RNA-seq, exome sequencing and proteomics, applied to the same patients. The overall ICON cohort comprised 150 or so surgical patients with localized non-small cell lung cancer whose tumors were resected. A total of about 55 patients were part of the paired comparison of immunoSEQ T-cell fraction between tumor and uninvolved lung.

On the study overall, not on this receptor specifically: Assay coverage differed among patients according to how much tissue was available, so only a subset of the cohort had TCR sequencing. Different pieces of the same tissue were used for different assays, so technical variation could not be separated from intratumor heterogeneity. TCR-derived T-cell fraction did not differ between the flow cytometry-defined immunotypes IM1 (good prognosis) and IM2 (poor prognosis). In line with immunofluorescence CD3 counts, TCRbeta sequencing supported higher T cell infiltration in tumors compared with uninvolved lung tissue.

Enrollment in ICON was initiated in 2016, and the last patient was enrolled in the second half of 2018. A subcohort of some 80 patients provided fresh tumor and matched uninvolved tissue for in-depth immune analyses, with TCR sequencing among those analyses. No cell sorting was done, and TCR sequencing was instead run on DNA isolated from bulk tissue. CDR1 KGHSH and CDR2 LQKENI are derived from the germline V gene. The germline ends are 17 bases apart after V is trimmed by 6 bases and J by 0 bases. Including cysteine and phenylalanine, the CDR3 has 16 amino acids. Only CDR3 DNA is held: 48 bases, read in frame from base 1. As to this clone: The target of this receptor is not known. Within one base of it there is no much larger clone, and no base qualities were kept.

The T-cell fraction in tumor and uninvolved lung tissue was provided by TCR sequencing with the immunoSEQ assay. The study's own analysis went as follows. For survival analysis, patients were divided into high (upper tertile) and low (lower two tertiles) T-cell fraction groups, which were compared by log-rank test. Paired tumor versus uninvolved lung differences in T-cell fraction were tested with a signed-rank test. TCRdb limited this immuneACCESS table to in-frame rearrangements with V and J called. A share of clones is missing; checked studies link under half to unresolved V genes, and the rest is unexplained. V and J calls and clone size are copied from that table; D and trimming were computed from the DNA. Recorded for this sample are about 3,400 clones; about four fifths of them occurred a single time. Approximately 9.1% of the sample is in the top ten clones.

Sequencing input: uninvolved lung tissue not adjacent to the tumor. The sequence was obtained from a human donor with non-small cell lung cancer. Recombination linked TRBV18 to TRBJ1-2; TRBD1 is a possible D gene, resting on 5 matching bases. CDR3 region: CASSLGGDQANYGYTF. The DNA sequence reads TGTGCCAGCTCCTTAGGAGGGGATCAAGCTAACTATGGCTACACCTTC.